One and the same sample provided the 10 T cell receptor beta chains below, sequenced in a study of CD4 and CD8 cells across lung adenocarcinoma regions. From the PCR reads, TCRdb called clonotypes with MiXCR, one entry per CDR3 protein. The sample consists of 3,500 to 4,000 distinct CDR3 sequences, 64% of them appearing once. Sequenced: CD4+ T cells from the margin of a lung tumor. The source of these receptors is a male donor with lung adenocarcinoma. The CD4 and CD8 labels of this study may be unreliable.

This chain joins TRBV11-3 and TRBJ2-1; 9 nucleotides match TRBD2. Germline trimming cut 1 base from V and 9 bases from J; bases unmatched to any gene: 10. The CDR3 length is 16 residues. CDR1 and CDR2 (germline): SGHNT, YENEEA. The CDR3 DNA is TGTGCCAGCAGCTTAGGCGGGAGGGCCGGAACTGGTGAGCAGTTCTTC. Translation gives CASSLGGRAGTGEQFF. Full variable domain (rest looked up from reference TRBV11-3 and TRBJ2-1): EAGVVQSPRYKIIEKKQPVAFWCNPISGHNTLYWYLQNLGQGPELLIRYENEEAVDDSQLPKDRFSAERLKGVDSTLKIQPAELGDSAVYLCASSLGGRAGTGEQFFGPGTRLTVL.

About this clonotype: Germline is not matched at one junction end, which may reflect a read error. The V gene is TRBV6-4, the J gene TRBJ2-3, with D perhaps assigned TRBD1 or TRBD2 (5 bases each). This CDR3 has 15 residues. CDR1 and CDR2 (germline): MRHNA, SNTAGT. DNA of the CDR3: TGTGCCAGGGGTGACGGGGCGGGTGGCAAAGATACGCAGTACTTT. Protein sequence: CARGDGAGGKDTQYF.

V usage is TRBV6-1 and J usage is TRBJ1-4; D might be TRBD1 (5 bases). CDR1 is MNHNS and CDR2 is SASEGT in the germline V gene. V lost 8 bases to trimming and J lost 6 bases, with 13 bases between them. This CDR3 spans 13 amino acids. The DNA of the CDR3 is TGTGCCAGCGGCGGACATGGAGATGAAAAACTGTTTTTT. As protein: CASGGHGDEKLFF.

This clonotype was observed once. The rearrangement joins TRBV20-1 to TRBJ1-6; TRBD1 matches 7 bases. The CDR3 runs to 14 residues. V was clipped by 5 bases and J by 9 bases; unmatched bases: 10. The germline gives CDR1 DFQATT, CDR2 SNEGSKA (reference sequence). For the CDR3, the DNA is TGCAGTGCTTCGACAGGGAACCTCGGTTCACCCCTCCACTTT. It specifies CSASTGNLGSPLHF.

The V and J genes are TRBV6-1 and TRBJ1-2; possible D gene TRBD1, 5 bases. This CDR3 has 17 amino acids. V shed 0 bases and J shed 6 bases, with 20 bases lying between them. CDR1 and CDR2 from the germline V gene are MNHNS and SASEGT. In DNA, the CDR3 is TGTGCCAGCAGTGAAGCGGGTTGGGGGGATCGGAATCATGGCTACACCTTC. It codes for CASSEAGWGDRNHGYTF.

The V and J genes are TRBV6-1 and TRBJ2-1, with TRBD1 matching 8 bases. The CDR3 extends over 14 amino acids. Trimming removed 1 base from V and 15 bases from J; junction bases left unmatched: 11. Germline values: CDR1 MNHNS, CDR2 SASEGT. The CDR3, as DNA: TGTGCCAGCAGTGAAGACCTTTGGGGACAGGCGCTGTTCTTC. This gives the protein CASSEDLWGQALFF.

This clonotype turned up a few times. The chain uses TRBV6-5 and TRBJ2-1, with a weak D call TRBD2 (6 bases). The CDR3 runs to 17 residues. Trimming left V 4 bases short and J 10 bases short, with 26 bases between. Germline values: CDR1 MNHEY, CDR2 SVGAGI. DNA for the CDR3: TGTGCCAGCAGTTGGCGGCCACCTCTAGCGTCTGTCGGCGAGCAGTTCTTC. Its protein is CASSWRPPLASVGEQFF.

J is TRBJ2-5 and V is TRBV14; TRBD2 might be the D (5 bases). V was pared by 4 bases and J by 11 bases, with 17 bases between. The CDR3 is 13 amino acids. CDR1 and CDR2 (germline): SGHDN, FVKESK. DNA for the CDR3: TGTGCCAGCAGCCGGGGAGTCGGAGGTGAGCAGTACTTC. Amino acid sequence: CASSRGVGGEQYF.

The chain recombines TRBV12-3 or TRBV12-4 with TRBJ1-2; 7 nucleotides align to TRBD1. The CDR3 has 14 amino acids. V was clipped by 6 bases and J by 7 bases; unmatched bases: 11. CDR3 loop: CASSQGGGTSGYTF. As DNA, the CDR3 is TGTGCCAGCAGCCAGGGGGGCGGGACTTCTGGCTACACCTTC.

By share, this clonotype counts as medium-sized. This sequence joins TRBV27 and TRBJ2-1, with a possible D match to TRBD1 (5 bases). Trimming removed 6 bases at V and 5 bases at J, with 14 bases between. Germline CDR1 reads MNHEY; CDR2 reads SMNVEV (reference sequence). There are 14 residues in the CDR3. CDR3 DNA sequence: TGTGCCAGCAGAGGGGTTTTTGAGAACAATGAGCAGTTCTTC. This encodes CASRGVFENNEQFF.